The clone carrying this T cell receptor (beta chain) was detected a few times. Its specificity is not known. Gene names and germline refer to mouse. The read finishes 4 residues shy of the CDR3 end, and the germline J gene is used to complete it. On the basis of CD4, CD8alpha, NKG2D, NKG2ACE and other markers, pooled cutaneous lymph node cells were sorted. This record comes from a study of CD8+ T cells in alopecia areata. Study in general: C3H/HeJ graft donors with spontaneous alopecia, aged 6-12 months, supplied skin that was transplanted onto female C3H/HeJ mice aged about 6-10 weeks.

V shed 0 bases and J 2 bases; nucleotides not matched to a gene: 4. CDR1 LGHNA and CDR2 YNLKQL come from the germline V gene (reference sequence). This CDR3 is 16 amino acids long. General observations from the study: Scalp sequencing also captures normal skin's resident alphabeta T cells. Researchers reported that TCR sharing among patients proved less clear than in mice, possibly HLA-linked.

TCR sequencing used cDNA made by reverse transcription of extracted RNA. The data were produced by immunoSEQ multiplex PCR, yet TCRdb's version contains in-frame clones alone and is incomplete. The specimen has around 290,000 clones, none found just once. The chain recombines TRBV5 with TRBJ2-5; 8 bases map to TRBD1. The clonotype originates from a C3H/HeJ mouse with alopecia areata. Strain haplotype at MHC: H2-k. Source material: CD4+ T cells sorted from a lymph node. The CDR3 DNA, read in part, is TGTGCCAGCAGCCAAGACAGGGGGCGCCGCCAAGAC. It translates to CASSQDRGRRQD. The whole CDR3 region reads CASSQDRGRRQDTQYF.